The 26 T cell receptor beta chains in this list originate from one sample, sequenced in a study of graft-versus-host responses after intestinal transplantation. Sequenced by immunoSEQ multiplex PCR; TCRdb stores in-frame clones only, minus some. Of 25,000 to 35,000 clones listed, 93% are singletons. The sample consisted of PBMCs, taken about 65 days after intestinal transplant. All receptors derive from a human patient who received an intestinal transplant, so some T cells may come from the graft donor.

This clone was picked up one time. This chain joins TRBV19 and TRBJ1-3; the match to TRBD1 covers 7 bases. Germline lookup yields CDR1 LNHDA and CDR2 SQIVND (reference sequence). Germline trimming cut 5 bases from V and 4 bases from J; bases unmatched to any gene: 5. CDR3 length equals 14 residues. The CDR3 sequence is CASSRQGSGNTIYF. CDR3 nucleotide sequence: TGTGCCAGTAGTCGACAGGGATCGGGAAACACCATATATTTT.

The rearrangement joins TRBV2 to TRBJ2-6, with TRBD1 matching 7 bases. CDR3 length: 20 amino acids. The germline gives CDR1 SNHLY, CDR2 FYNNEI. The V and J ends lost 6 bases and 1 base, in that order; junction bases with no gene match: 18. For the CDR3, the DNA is TGTGCCAGCAGCCAAGACATAATAACGACAGGGCGTTCTGGGGCCAACGTCCTGACTTTC. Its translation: CASSQDIITTGRSGANVLTF. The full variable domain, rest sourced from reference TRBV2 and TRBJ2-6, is EPEVTQTPSHQVTQMGQEVILRCVPISNHLYFYWYRQILGQKVEFLVSFYNNEISEKSEIFDDQFSVERPDGSNFTLKIRSTKLEDSAMYFCASSQDIITTGRSGANVLTFGAGSRLTVL.

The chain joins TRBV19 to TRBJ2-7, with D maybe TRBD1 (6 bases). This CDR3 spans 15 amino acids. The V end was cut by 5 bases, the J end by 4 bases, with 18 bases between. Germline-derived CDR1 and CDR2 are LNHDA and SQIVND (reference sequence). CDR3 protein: CASSEQGLTLYEQYF. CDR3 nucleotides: TGTGCCAGTAGTGAACAGGGCCTCACGCTTTACGAGCAGTACTTC.

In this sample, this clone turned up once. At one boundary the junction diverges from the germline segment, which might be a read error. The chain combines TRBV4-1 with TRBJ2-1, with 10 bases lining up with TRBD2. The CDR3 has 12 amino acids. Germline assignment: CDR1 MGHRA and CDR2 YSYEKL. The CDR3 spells CASSLTSGMAVF. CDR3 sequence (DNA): TGCGCCAGCAGCCTCACTAGCGGGATGGCGGTCTTC.

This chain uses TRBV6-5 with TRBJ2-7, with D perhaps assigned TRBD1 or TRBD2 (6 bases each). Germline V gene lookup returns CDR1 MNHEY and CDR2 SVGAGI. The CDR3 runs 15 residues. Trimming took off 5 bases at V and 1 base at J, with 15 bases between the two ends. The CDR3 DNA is TGTGCCAGCAGTCGCGCCTTAGGGGGGTCCTACGAGCAGTACTTC. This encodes CASSRALGGSYEQYF.

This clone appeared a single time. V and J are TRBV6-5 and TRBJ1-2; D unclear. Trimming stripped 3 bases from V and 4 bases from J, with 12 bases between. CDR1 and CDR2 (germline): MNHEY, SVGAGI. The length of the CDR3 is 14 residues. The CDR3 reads CASSYLPSTYGYTF. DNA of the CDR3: TGTGCCAGCAGTTATCTTCCATCTACCTATGGCTACACCTTC.

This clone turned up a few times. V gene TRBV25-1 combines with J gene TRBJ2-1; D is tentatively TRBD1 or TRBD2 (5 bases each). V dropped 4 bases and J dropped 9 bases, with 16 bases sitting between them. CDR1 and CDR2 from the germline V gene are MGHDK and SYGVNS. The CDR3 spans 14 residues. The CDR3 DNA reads TGTGCCAGCAGTGGATTTACGTCGAGGGGTGAGCAGTTCTTC. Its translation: CASSGFTSRGEQFF.

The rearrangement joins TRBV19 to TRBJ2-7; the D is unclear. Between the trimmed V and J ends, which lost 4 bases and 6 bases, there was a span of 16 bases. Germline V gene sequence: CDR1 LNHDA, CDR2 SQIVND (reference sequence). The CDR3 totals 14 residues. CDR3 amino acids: CASSRGGPWGEQYF. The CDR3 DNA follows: TGTGCCAGTAGTAGAGGTGGCCCCTGGGGCGAGCAGTACTTC.

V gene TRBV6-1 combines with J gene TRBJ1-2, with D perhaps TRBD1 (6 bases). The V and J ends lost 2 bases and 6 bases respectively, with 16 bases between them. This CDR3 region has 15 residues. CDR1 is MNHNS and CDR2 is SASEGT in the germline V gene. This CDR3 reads CASSENRADGDGYTF. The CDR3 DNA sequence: TGTGCCAGCAGTGAAAACAGGGCGGATGGGGATGGCTACACCTTC.

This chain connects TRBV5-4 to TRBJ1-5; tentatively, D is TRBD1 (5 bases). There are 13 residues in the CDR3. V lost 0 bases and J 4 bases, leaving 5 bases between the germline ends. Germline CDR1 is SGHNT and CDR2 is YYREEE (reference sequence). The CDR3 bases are TGTGCCAGCAGCTTGGACAGGAATCAGCCCCAGCATTTT. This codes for CASSLDRNQPQHF.

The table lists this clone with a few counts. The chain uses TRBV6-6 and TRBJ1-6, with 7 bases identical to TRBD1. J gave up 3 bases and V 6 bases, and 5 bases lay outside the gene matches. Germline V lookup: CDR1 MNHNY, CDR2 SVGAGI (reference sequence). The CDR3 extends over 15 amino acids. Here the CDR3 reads CASRSRGIYNSPLHF. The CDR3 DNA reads TGTGCCAGCAGGTCCAGGGGGATCTATAATTCACCCCTCCACTTT.

CDR3 region: CASSQLAGAYEQYF. In nucleotides, the CDR3 is TGTGCCAGCAGTCAACTAGCGGGAGCTTACGAGCAGTACTTC. The rearrangement uses TRBV6-1 and TRBJ2-7; 11 positions match TRBD2. V lost 5 bases to trimming and J lost 4 bases; unmatched junction nucleotides: 4. CDR1 is MNHNS and CDR2 is SASEGT in the germline V gene. CDR3 length: 14 amino acids.

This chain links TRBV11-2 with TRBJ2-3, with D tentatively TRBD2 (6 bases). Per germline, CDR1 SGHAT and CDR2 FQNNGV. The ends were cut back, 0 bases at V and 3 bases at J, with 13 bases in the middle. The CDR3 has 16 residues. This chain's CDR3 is CASSLEGRLTTDTQYF. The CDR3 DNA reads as TGTGCCAGCAGCTTAGAGGGGAGGCTCACAACAGATACGCAGTATTTT.

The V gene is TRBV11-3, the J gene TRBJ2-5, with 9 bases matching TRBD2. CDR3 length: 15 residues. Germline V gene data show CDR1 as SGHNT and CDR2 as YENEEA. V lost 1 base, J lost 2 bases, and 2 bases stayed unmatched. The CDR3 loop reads CASSLGLAGQETQYF. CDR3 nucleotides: TGTGCCAGCAGCTTAGGGCTAGCGGGGCAAGAGACCCAGTACTTC. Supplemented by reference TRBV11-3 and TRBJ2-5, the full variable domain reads EAGVVQSPRYKIIEKKQPVAFWCNPISGHNTLYWYLQNLGQGPELLIRYENEEAVDDSQLPKDRFSAERLKGVDSTLKIQPAELGDSAVYLCASSLGLAGQETQYFGPGTRLLVL.

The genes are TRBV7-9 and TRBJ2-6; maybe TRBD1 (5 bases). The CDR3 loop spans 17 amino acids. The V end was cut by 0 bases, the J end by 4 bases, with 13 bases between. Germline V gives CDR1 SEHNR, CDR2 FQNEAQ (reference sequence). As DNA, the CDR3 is TGTGCCAGCAGCTTAGCTTTCAGGGTAGACGGGGCCAACGTCCTGACTTTC. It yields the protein CASSLAFRVDGANVLTF.

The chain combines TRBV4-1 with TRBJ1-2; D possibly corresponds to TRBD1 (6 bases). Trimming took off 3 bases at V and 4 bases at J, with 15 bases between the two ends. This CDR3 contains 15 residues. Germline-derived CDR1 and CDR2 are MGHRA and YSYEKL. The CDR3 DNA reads TGCGCCAGCAGCCACCCGCAGGGGCAACCCTATGGCTACACCTTC. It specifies CASSHPQGQPYGYTF.

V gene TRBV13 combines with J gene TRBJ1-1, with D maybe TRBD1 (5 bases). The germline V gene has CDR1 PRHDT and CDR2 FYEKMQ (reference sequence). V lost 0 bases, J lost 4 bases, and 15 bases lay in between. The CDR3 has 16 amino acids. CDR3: CASSLGGIRRGTEAFF. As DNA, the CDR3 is TGTGCCAGCAGCTTAGGTGGCATCAGAAGGGGCACTGAAGCTTTCTTT.

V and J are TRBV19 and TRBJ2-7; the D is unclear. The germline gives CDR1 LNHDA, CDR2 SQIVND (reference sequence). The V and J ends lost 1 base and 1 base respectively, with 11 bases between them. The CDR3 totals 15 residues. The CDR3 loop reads CASSIGDTGSYEQYF. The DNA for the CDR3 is TGTGCCAGTAGTATAGGTGACACCGGTTCCTACGAGCAGTACTTC.

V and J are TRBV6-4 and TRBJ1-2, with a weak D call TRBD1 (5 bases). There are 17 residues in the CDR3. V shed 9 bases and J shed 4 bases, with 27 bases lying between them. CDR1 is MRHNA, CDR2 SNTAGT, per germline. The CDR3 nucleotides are TGTGCCAGACGTGAACTAATTTTAGCGGGGCCAGTCTATGGCTACACCTTC. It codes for CARRELILAGPVYGYTF.

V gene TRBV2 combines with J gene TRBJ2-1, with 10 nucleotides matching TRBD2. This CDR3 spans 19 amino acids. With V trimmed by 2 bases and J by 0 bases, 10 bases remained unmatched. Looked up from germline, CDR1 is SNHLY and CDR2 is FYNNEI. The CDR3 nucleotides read TGTGCCAGCAGTGAACCCACCCCGTTAGCGGGAGGCTCCTACAATGAGCAGTTCTTC. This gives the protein CASSEPTPLAGGSYNEQFF.

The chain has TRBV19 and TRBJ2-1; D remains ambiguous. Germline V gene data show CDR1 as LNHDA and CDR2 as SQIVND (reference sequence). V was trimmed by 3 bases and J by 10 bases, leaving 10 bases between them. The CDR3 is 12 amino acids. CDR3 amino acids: CASSISRAEQFF. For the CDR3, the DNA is TGTGCCAGTAGTATTAGTCGCGCCGAGCAGTTCTTC.

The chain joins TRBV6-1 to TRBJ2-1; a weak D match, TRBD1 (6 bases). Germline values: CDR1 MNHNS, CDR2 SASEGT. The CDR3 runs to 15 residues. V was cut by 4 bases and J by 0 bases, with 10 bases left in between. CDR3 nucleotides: TGTGCCAGCAGTGCACCAGGGGACTCCTACAATGAGCAGTTCTTC. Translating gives CASSAPGDSYNEQFF.

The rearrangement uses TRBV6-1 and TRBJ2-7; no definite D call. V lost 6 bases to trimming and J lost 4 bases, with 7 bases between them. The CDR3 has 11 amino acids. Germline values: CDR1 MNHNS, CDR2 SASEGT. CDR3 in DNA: TGTGCCAGCAGCGGGTTTTACGAGCAGTACTTC. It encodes CASSGFYEQYF.

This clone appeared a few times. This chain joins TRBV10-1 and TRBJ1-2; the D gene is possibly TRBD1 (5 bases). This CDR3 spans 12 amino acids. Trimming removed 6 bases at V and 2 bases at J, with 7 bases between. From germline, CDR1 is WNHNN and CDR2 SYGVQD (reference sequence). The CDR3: CASSPGNYGYTF. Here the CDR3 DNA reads TGCGCCAGCAGCCCAGGGAACTATGGCTACACCTTC.

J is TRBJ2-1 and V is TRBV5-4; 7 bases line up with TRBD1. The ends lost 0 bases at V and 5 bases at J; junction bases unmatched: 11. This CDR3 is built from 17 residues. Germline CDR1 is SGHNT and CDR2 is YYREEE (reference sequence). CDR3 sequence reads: CASSLVPGHQGDNEQFF. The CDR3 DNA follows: TGTGCCAGCAGCTTGGTCCCCGGGCATCAGGGGGACAATGAGCAGTTCTTC. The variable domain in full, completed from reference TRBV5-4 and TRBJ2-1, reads ETGVTQSPTHLIKTRGQQVTLRCSSQSGHNTVSWYQQALGQGPQFIFQYYREEENGRGNFPPRFSGLQFPNYSSELNVNALELDDSALYLCASSLVPGHQGDNEQFFGPGTRLTVL.

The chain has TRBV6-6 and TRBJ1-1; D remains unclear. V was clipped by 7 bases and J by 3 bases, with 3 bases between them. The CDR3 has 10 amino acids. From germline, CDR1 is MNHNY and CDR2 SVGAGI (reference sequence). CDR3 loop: CASTHTEAFF. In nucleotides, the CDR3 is TGTGCCAGCACTCACACTGAAGCTTTCTTT.